This TCR beta chain was retrieved from a study of blood T cell repertoires in COVID-19. Across the study: Sample material is recorded as cDNA or gDNA derived from T cells, B-cell-depleted T cells, or PBMCs.

The V gene's germline CDR1 is LNHDA and CDR2 SQIVND (reference sequence). Trimming shortened V by 1 base and J by 0 bases, and 10 bases separated the two germline ends. The CDR3 loop spans 15 amino acids. This table comes from immunoSEQ multiplex PCR, and its TCRdb copy is limited to in-frame clones, with some not included. The data hold more than 300,000 clones, with 70% to 90% observed a single time. The receptor comes from a woman aged 25 to 45 with COVID-19, enrolled during active disease. The gene calls are TRBV19 and TRBJ2-7; D gene ambiguous. The sequencing input was peripheral blood. The CDR3 reads CASSIGVLSSYEQYF. The CDR3 coding sequence is TGTGCCAGTAGTATAGGAGTCCTGAGCTCCTACGAGCAGTACTTC.